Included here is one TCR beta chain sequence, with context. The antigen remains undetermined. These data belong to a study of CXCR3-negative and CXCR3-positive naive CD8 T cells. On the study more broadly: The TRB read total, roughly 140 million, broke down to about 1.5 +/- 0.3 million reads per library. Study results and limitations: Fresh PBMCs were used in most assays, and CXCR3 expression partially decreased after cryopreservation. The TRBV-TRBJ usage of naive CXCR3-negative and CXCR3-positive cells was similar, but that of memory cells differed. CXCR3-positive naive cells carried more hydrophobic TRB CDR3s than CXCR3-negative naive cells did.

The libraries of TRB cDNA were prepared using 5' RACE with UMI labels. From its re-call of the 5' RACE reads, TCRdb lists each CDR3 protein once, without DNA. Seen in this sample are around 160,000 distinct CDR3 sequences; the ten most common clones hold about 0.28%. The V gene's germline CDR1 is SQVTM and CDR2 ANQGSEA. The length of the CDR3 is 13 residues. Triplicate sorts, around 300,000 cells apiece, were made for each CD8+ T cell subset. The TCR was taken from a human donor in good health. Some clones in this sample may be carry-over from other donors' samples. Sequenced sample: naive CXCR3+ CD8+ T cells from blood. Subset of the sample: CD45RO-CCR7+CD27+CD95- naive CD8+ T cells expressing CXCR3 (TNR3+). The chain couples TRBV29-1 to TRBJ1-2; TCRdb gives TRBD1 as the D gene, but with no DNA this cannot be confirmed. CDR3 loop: CSTPGTEEFGYTF. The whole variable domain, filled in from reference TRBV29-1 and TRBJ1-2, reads SAVISQKPSRDICQRGTSLTIQCQVDSQVTMMFWYRQQPGQSLTLIATANQGSEATYESGFVIDKFPISRPNLTFSTLTVSNMSPEDSSIYLCSTPGTEEFGYTFGSGTRLTVV.